This T cell receptor beta chain came from a study of blood T cell repertoires in COVID-19. The overall study: Some COVID-19 samples were acute and others convalescent; all came from the United States, Italy and Spain.

Produced via immunoSEQ multiplex PCR; TCRdb's table is partial and in-frame only. The sample has about 480,000 clones; 88% are singletons. The germline V gene encodes CDR1 KGHDR and CDR2 SFDVKD. CDR3 length: 15 amino acids. The ends lost 3 bases at V and 10 bases at J; junction bases unmatched: 5. Grouping used clinical history reported by participants in a survey and questionnaire. This clonotype was sampled from a woman aged 40 to 50 who had recovered from COVID-19. The gene calls are TRBV24-1 and TRBJ2-1, with TRBD2 identical over 13 bases. Sequenced input: PBMCs or T cells enriched from blood (not recorded which). Here the CDR3 DNA reads TGTGCCACCAGTGATAGGACTAGCGGGAGTGGCGAGCAGTTCTTC. Protein sequence: CATSDRTSGSGEQFF.